The present entry profiles one TCR beta chain with its context. All enrollees were about 18 to 100 years old and from about two dozen US areas. This entry comes from a study of blood T cell repertoires in COVID-19. Study summary: Acute and convalescent COVID-19 specimens originated in the United States, Italy and Spain.

The CDR3 is made up of 14 amino acids. Germline V gene lookup returns CDR1 LGHDT and CDR2 YNNKEL (reference sequence). Trimming shortened V by 4 bases and J by 6 bases, and 12 bases separated the two germline ends. Authors' analysis steps: Reference gene primers were amplified, and this amplification served to estimate nucleated cell counts. Clones were read by immunoSEQ multiplex PCR, and TCRdb kept only the in-frame ones, dropping some. V, J and clone size are taken as reported in that table, and D and trimming were inferred from the DNA itself. Of some 220,000 clones in the sample, around 89% were seen once.

Sequenced material: PBMCs or T cells enriched from blood (not recorded which). The TCR sequence derives from a woman aged 30 to 39 who had recovered from COVID-19. V gene TRBV3-1 (or the pseudogene TRBV3-2) combines with J gene TRBJ2-2; D uncertain. CDR3 sequence (DNA): TGTGCCAGCAGCCTTATACTTCCTGCCGGGGAGCTGTTTTTT. Its protein product is CASSLILPAGELFF.